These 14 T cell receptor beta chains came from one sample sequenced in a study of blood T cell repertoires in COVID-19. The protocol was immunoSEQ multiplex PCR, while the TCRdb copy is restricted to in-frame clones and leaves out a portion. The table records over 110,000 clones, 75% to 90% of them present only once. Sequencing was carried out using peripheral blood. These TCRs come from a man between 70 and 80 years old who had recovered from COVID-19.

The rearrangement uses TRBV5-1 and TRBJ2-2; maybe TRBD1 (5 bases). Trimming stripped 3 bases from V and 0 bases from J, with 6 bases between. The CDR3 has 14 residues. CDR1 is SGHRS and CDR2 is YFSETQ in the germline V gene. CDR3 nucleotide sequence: TGCGCCAGCAGCTCGGACACGAACACCGGGGAGCTGTTTTTT. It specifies CASSSDTNTGELFF. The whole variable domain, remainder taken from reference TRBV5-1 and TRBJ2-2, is KAGVTQTPRYLIKTRGQQVTLSCSPISGHRSVSWYQQTPGQGLQFLFEYFSETQRNKGNFPGRFSGRQFSNSRSEMNVSTLELGDSALYLCASSSDTNTGELFFGEGSRLTVL.

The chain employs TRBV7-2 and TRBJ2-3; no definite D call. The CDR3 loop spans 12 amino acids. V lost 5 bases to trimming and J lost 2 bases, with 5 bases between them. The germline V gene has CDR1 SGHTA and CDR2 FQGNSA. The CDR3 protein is CASSPYTDTQYF. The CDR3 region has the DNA TGTGCCAGCAGCCCGTACACAGATACGCAGTATTTT.

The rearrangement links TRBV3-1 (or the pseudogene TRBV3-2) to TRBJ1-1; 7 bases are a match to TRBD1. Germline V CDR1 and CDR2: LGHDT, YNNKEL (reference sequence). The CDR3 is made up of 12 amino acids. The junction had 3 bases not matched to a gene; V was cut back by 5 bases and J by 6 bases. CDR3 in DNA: TGTGCCAGCAGCTCCGGGACAGCTGAAGCTTTCTTT. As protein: CASSSGTAEAFF.

The CDR3 is CASRDLQGAGETQYF. CDR3 coding DNA: TGTGCCAGTAGGGATTTACAGGGGGCCGGGGAGACCCAGTACTTC. The chain recombines TRBV19 with TRBJ2-5; TRBD1 matches 9 bases. The germline CDR1 and CDR2 sequences are LNHDA and SQIVND (reference sequence). V shed 6 bases and J 5 bases; nucleotides not matched to a gene: 10. The CDR3 runs to 15 residues.

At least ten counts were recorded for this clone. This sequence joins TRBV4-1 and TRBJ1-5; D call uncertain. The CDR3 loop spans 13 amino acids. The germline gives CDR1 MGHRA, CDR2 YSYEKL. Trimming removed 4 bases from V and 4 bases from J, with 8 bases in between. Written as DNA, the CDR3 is TGCGCCAGCAGCCCACAATTAAATCAGCCCCAGCATTTT. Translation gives CASSPQLNQPQHF.

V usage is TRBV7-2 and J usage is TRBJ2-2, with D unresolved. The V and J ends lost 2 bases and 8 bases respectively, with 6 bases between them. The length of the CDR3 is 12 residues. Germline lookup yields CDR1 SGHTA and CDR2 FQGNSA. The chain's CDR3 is CASSLYRGELFF. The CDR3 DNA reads TGTGCCAGCAGCTTATACCGGGGGGAGCTGTTTTTT.

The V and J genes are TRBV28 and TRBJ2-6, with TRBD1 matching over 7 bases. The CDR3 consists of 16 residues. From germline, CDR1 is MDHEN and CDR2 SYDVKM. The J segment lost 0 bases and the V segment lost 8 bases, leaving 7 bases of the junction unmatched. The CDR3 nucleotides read TGTGCCAGCCACGGGACAGCGGTCTCTGGGGCCAACGTCCTGACTTTC. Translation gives CASHGTAVSGANVLTF.

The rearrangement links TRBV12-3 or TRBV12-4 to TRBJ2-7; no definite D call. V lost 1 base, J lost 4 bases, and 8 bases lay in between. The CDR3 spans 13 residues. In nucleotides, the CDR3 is TGTGCCAGCAGTTTAGGCGGCCTTTACGAGCAGTACTTC. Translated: CASSLGGLYEQYF.

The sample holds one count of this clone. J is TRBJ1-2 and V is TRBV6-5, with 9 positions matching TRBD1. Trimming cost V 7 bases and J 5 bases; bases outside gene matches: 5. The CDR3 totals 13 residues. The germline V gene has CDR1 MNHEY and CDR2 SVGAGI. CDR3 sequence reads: CASKDRGGYGYTF. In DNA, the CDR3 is TGTGCCAGCAAGGACAGGGGTGGTTATGGCTACACCTTC.

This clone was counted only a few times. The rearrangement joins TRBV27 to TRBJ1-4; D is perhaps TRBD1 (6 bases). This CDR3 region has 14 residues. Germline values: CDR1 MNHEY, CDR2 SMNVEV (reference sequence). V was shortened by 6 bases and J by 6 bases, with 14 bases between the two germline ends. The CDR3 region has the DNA TGTGCCAGCAGAACGACAGGCCTTGATGAAAAACTGTTTTTT. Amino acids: CASRTTGLDEKLFF.

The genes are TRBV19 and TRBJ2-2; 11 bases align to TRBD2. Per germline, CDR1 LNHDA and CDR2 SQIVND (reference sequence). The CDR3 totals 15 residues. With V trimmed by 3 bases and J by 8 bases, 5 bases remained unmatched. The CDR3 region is CASSMGLAAQGELFF. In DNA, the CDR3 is TGTGCCAGTAGTATGGGACTAGCGGCACAGGGGGAGCTGTTTTTT.

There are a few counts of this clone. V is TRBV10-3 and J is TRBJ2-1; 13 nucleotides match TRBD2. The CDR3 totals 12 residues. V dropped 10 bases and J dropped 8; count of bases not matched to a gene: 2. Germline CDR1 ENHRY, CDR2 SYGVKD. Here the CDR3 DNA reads TGTGCCACCGGACTAGCGGGAGATGAGCAGTTCTTC. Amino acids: CATGLAGDEQFF.

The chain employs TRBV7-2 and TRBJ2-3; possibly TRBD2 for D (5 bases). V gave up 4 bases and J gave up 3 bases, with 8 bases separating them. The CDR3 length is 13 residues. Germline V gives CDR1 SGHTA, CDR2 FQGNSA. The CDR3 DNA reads TGTGCCAGCAGCTCCTGGAGGACAGATACGCAGTATTTT. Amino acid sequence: CASSSWRTDTQYF.

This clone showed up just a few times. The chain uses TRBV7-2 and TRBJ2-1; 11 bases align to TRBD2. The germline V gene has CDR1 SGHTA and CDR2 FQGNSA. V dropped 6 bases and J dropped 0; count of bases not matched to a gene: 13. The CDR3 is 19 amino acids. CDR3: CASRGSGISGRASYNEQFF. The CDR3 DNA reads TGTGCCAGCAGGGGGTCGGGCATTAGCGGGAGGGCCTCCTACAATGAGCAGTTCTTC.